What follows are 9 T cell receptor beta chains derived from one specimen sequenced in a study of T cells in women clearing cervical HPV infection. Sequenced by immunoSEQ multiplex PCR; TCRdb stores in-frame clones only, minus some. The sample data list 30,000 to 35,000 clones. Sequencing was done on a sample of blood buffy coat. Receptor source: a woman between 18 and 70 years old with a cervical HPV16 infection that either progressed to CIN3+ or cleared (not recorded which).

Remarks on this clone: The CDR3 goes on 3 residues after the read ends, and that part is filled in from the germline J gene. This chain joins TRBV2 and TRBJ2-7; 7 nucleotides agree with TRBD1. CDR3 length: 13 residues. Unmatched junction bases numbered 7, after V lost 11 bases and J lost 0 bases. CDR1 is SNHLY and CDR2 is FYNNEI in the germline V gene. Incomplete CDR3 DNA: TGTGCCGGTAGGACAGGTAGCTCCTACGAG. Its protein product is CAGRTGSSYE. The CDR3 as a whole reads CAGRTGSSYEQYF.

The chain's CDR3 is CSARSLAGGSQETQYF. Partial CDR3 DNA: TGCAGTGCTAGATCCCTAGCGGGAGGCTCCCAAGAGACC. This chain uses TRBV20-1 with TRBJ2-5, with 11 nucleotides matching TRBD2. The read finishes 3 residues shy of the CDR3 end, and the germline J gene is used to complete it. Unmatched junction bases numbered 6, after V lost 2 bases and J lost 1 base. The CDR3 loop spans 16 amino acids. Germline V gene lookup returns CDR1 DFQATT and CDR2 SNEGSKA (reference sequence).

About this clone: The read halts 3 residues ahead of the CDR3 end, with the missing end drawn from the germline J gene. The chain joins TRBV7-9 to TRBJ1-2; the D is unclear. The CDR3 loop spans 15 amino acids. The germline V gene has CDR1 SEHNR and CDR2 FQNEAQ (reference sequence). The part of the CDR3 DNA that was read is TGTGCCAGCAGCTTATGGCCTAGCACTCCAGATACC. Amino acids: CASSLWPSTPDT. The whole CDR3 sequence is CASSLWPSTPDTYTF. The whole variable domain, filled in from reference TRBV7-9 and TRBJ1-2, reads DTGVSQNPRHKITKRGQNVTFRCDPISEHNRLYWYRQTLGQGPEFLTYFQNEAQLEKSRLLSDRFSAERPKGSFSTLEIQRTEQGDSAMYLCASSLWPSTPDTYTFGSGTRLTVV.

With regard to this clone: The CDR3 end is not reached by the read, which stops 3 residues before it; the germline J gene fills it in. The chain employs TRBV11-2 and TRBJ2-2; maybe TRBD1 (6 bases). Germline assignment: CDR1 SGHAT and CDR2 FQNNGV. The CDR3 sequence is 15 residues long. Deletions cut 1 base from V and 5 bases from J, with 11 bases between. The DNA read from the CDR3 is TGTGCCAGCAGCTTAGTCAGGGGCTGGACCGGGGAG. Protein product: CASSLVRGWTGE. The entire CDR3 sequence reads CASSLVRGWTGELFF. The full variable domain, completed using reference TRBV11-2 and TRBJ2-2, is EAGVAQSPRYKIIEKRQSVAFWCNPISGHATLYWYQQILGQGPKLLIQFQNNGVVDDSQLPKDRFSAERLKGVDSTLKIQPAKLEDSAVYLCASSLVRGWTGELFFGEGSRLTVL.

A remark on this clone: The read finishes 3 residues shy of the CDR3 end, and the germline J gene is used to complete it. V usage is TRBV7-2 and J usage is TRBJ2-7; TRBD1 matches 8 bases. This CDR3 has 14 residues. Germline values: CDR1 SGHTA, CDR2 FQGNSA. The trim removed 4 bases at V and 4 bases at J, leaving 6 bases unmatched. The CDR3 here is CASSSRDRLYEQYF. The CDR3 bases that were read are TGTGCCAGCAGCTCCCGGGACAGGTTGTACGAG.

To note about this clone: The sequence runs out 3 residues before the end of the CDR3; the remainder is reconstructed from the germline J gene. The V and J genes are TRBV7-3 and TRBJ2-1; TRBD2 agrees at 7 bases. CDR3 length: 15 residues. V dropped 0 bases and J dropped 6; count of bases not matched to a gene: 5. Germline CDR1 reads SGHTA; CDR2 reads FQGTGA. The DNA read from the CDR3 is TGTGCCAGCAGCTTAACGGGGACTACCTCCAATGAG. Translated: CASSLTGTTSNE. The full-length CDR3 reads as CASSLTGTTSNEQFF.

Concerning this clone itself: The read stops 3 residues short of the end of the CDR3; the missing end is completed from the germline J gene. The V and J genes are TRBV29-1 and TRBJ1-1, with D perhaps TRBD1 (6 bases). The V end lost 6 bases, the J end lost 4 bases, and 12 bases lay between the germline ends. The CDR3 is 12 residues long. Germline-derived CDR1 and CDR2 are SQVTM and ANQGSEA. CDR3 DNA (partial): TGCAGCGTCGAGCAGGGGTCCACTGAA. This translates into CSVEQGSTE. Given in full, the CDR3 is CSVEQGSTEAFF.

With regard to this clone: The read falls 3 residues short of the CDR3 end, and the missing part is taken from the germline J gene. The chain carries TRBV5-6 and TRBJ2-5; TRBD2 agrees at 8 bases. The CDR3 length is 15 residues. Per the germline V gene, CDR1 is SGHDT and CDR2 is YYEEEE. The V gene end was trimmed by 4 bases and the J gene end by 4 bases; junction bases not matched to a gene: 9. CDR3 DNA (partial): TGTGCCAGCAGCCCATTACACGGGACTAGAGAGACC. Translated: CASSPLHGTRET. The CDR3, in full, reads CASSPLHGTRETQYF.

As for this clone: Sequencing ends 3 residues short of the CDR3 end; the germline J gene provides the rest. V gene TRBV7-9 combines with J gene TRBJ2-2, with unresolved D. The CDR3 extends over 14 amino acids. V lost 1 base and J 4 bases, leaving 7 bases between the germline ends. From germline, CDR1 is SEHNR and CDR2 FQNEAQ (reference sequence). CDR3 bases read: TGTGCCAGCAGCTTAGGGTCCAGCACCGGGGAG. Translating it yields CASSLGSSTGE. The complete CDR3 protein is CASSLGSSTGELFF.